This T cell receptor (beta chain) was sequenced in a study of cytomegalovirus exposure and HLA in healthy donors. PCR involved 60 Vbeta and 13 Jbeta primers. Only in-frame clones appear in the TCRdb table, and some are missing; sequencing was by immunoSEQ multiplex PCR. The sample shows approximately 120,000 clones, roughly 82% of them seen only once. The CDR3 spans 12 residues. The V and J ends lost 3 bases and 2 bases respectively, with 6 bases between them. CDR1 is SGHTS and CDR2 is YDEGEE in the germline V gene. The chain uses TRBV5-8 and TRBJ2-7; D gene unclear. The sequence was obtained from a woman in her thirties or forties in good health and CMV-seropositive. Sequencing was performed on PBMCs. Here the CDR3 reads CASSSFTYEQYF. In DNA, the CDR3 is TGTGCCAGCAGCTCCTTTACCTACGAGCAGTACTTC.